These 22 T cell receptor beta chains were all obtained from the same sample, sequenced in a study of human T cells and chemical hapten exposure. As to time point: patch test 3, about 24 weeks after DPC sensitization. Documented treatment: therapeutic diphenylcyclopropenone sensitization with weekly scalp DPC. TCRdb itself ran the RACE reads through MiXCR, one entry per CDR3 protein. The sample includes about 160,000 distinct CDR3 sequences, around 30% of them seen just once. Sequencing was performed on whole blood, taken in connection with sensitization to the hapten diphenylcyclopropenone (DPC). These TCRs come from a woman in her late teens or twenties with alopecia areata. Some clones in this sample may be carry-over from other donors' samples.

The CDR3 DNA follows: TGCAGTGCTCCTACCGGCACAGATACGCAGTATTTT. It codes for CSAPTGTDTQYF. This chain links TRBV20-1 with TRBJ2-3; no definite D call. The CDR3 is 12 amino acids. Germline lookup yields CDR1 DFQATT and CDR2 SNEGSKA (reference sequence). V was pared by 5 bases and J by 1 base, with 7 bases between.

The chain has TRBV4-3 and TRBJ2-7; D remains unclear. Trimming removed 0 bases from V and 2 bases from J, with 8 bases in between. Looked up from germline, CDR1 is LGHNA and CDR2 is YSLEER. CDR3 length: 14 residues. CDR3 loop: CASSQEATAYEQYF. The CDR3, as DNA: TGCGCCAGCAGCCAAGAAGCCACGGCCTACGAGCAGTACTTC.

The chain links TRBV29-1 to TRBJ2-7; D may be TRBD1 or TRBD2 (5 bases each). The CDR3 spans 15 residues. Germline V gene sequence: CDR1 SQVTM, CDR2 ANQGSEA. V lost 0 bases, J lost 3 bases, and 15 bases lay in between. The CDR3 bases are TGCAGCGTTGAAGATAGCCGTTTGGGGGACTACGAGCAGTACTTC. Translated: CSVEDSRLGDYEQYF.

V is TRBV29-1 and J is TRBJ1-5, with D perhaps TRBD1 (5 bases). The CDR3 runs to 12 residues. Germline CDR1 reads SQVTM; CDR2 reads ANQGSEA. The V end lost 5 bases, the J end lost 4 bases, and 9 bases lay between the germline ends. This chain's CDR3 is CSVSRENQPQHF. The CDR3 region has the DNA TGCAGCGTTTCCAGGGAAAATCAGCCCCAGCATTTT.

The chain links TRBV7-9 to TRBJ2-3; 16 nucleotides line up with TRBD2. Germline assignment: CDR1 SEHNR and CDR2 FQNEAQ (reference sequence). J was trimmed by 1 base and V by 4 bases; bases with no gene match: 8. The CDR3 totals 19 residues. The CDR3 DNA sequence: TGTGCCAGCAGCTCCCAAGCCGGGACTAGCGGGAGGGGCACAGATACGCAGTATTTT. Translating gives CASSSQAGTSGRGTDTQYF.

This clonotype was found a few times. CDR3: CASSWTGSDEQYF. The CDR3 DNA is TGTGCCAGCAGCTGGACAGGGTCCGACGAGCAGTACTTC. The V gene is TRBV5-4, the J gene TRBJ2-7; 8 nucleotides match TRBD1. Germline CDR1 SGHNT, CDR2 YYREEE (reference sequence). The J segment lost 5 bases and the V segment lost 3 bases, leaving 4 bases of the junction unmatched. This CDR3 contains 13 residues. Full variable domain (rest looked up from reference TRBV5-4 and TRBJ2-7): ETGVTQSPTHLIKTRGQQVTLRCSSQSGHNTVSWYQQALGQGPQFIFQYYREEENGRGNFPPRFSGLQFPNYSSELNVNALELDDSALYLCASSWTGSDEQYFGPGTRLTVT.

CDR3 nucleotides: TGCAGCGCCGAAGGGGACAAAGTTATTCAGTACTTC. Encoded protein: CSAEGDKVIQYF. The chain joins TRBV29-1 to TRBJ2-4; possibly TRBD1 for D (6 bases). CDR1 is SQVTM, CDR2 ANQGSEA, per germline. Trimming cost V 7 bases and J 10 bases, with 17 bases left between them. The CDR3 covers 12 residues.

The chain recombines TRBV6-5 with TRBJ2-7; maybe TRBD2 (5 bases). Germline V lookup: CDR1 MNHEY, CDR2 SVGAGI. Trimming took 2 bases from V and 2 from J, leaving 16 bases between them. This CDR3 region has 16 residues. The CDR3 is CASSYRAVGRAYEQYF. CDR3 sequence (DNA): TGTGCCAGCAGTTACCGAGCGGTGGGGAGAGCCTACGAGCAGTACTTC.

The gene calls are TRBV20-1 and TRBJ2-2; D might be TRBD1 or TRBD2, each matching 5 bases. Germline V CDR1 and CDR2: DFQATT, SNEGSKA (reference sequence). The CDR3 has 15 residues. V lost 5 bases and J 4 bases, leaving 17 bases between the germline ends. The CDR3 spells CSAGSTTARTGELFF. DNA of the CDR3: TGCAGTGCTGGGAGTACGACAGCACGCACCGGGGAGCTGTTTTTT.

This clonotype was detected only a few times. The V gene is TRBV7-9, the J gene TRBJ1-1; D may be TRBD1 (5 bases). From germline, CDR1 is SEHNR and CDR2 FQNEAQ (reference sequence). This CDR3 contains 12 residues. Trimming cost V 5 bases and J 12 bases, with 16 bases left between them. For the CDR3, the DNA is TGTGCCAGCAGCCATAATGAGGGGATGACTTTCTTT. Its translation: CASSHNEGMTFF.

The V and J genes are TRBV15 and TRBJ2-5, with D hard to call. There are 14 residues in the CDR3. Trimming stripped 2 bases from V and 1 base from J, with 8 bases between. Germline lookup yields CDR1 LNHNV and CDR2 YYDKDF (reference sequence). The CDR3 DNA reads as TGTGCCACCAGCAGACCCGGTGGCCAAGAGACCCAGTACTTC. It encodes CATSRPGGQETQYF.

This clonotype was seen more than once but under ten times. This rearrangement joins TRBV7-2 to TRBJ1-1; D remains unclear. V lost 0 bases and J 1 base, leaving 9 bases between the germline ends. Per the germline V gene, CDR1 is SGHTA and CDR2 is FQGNSA. The CDR3 spans 15 residues. The CDR3 DNA reads TGTGCCAGCAGCTTAGCGTCATTAGGGAACACTGAAGCTTTCTTT. It yields the protein CASSLASLGNTEAFF.

This clonotype was counted many times. This sequence joins TRBV20-1 and TRBJ1-3, with 9 bases that match TRBD1. The CDR3 runs to 14 residues. Germline V gene data show CDR1 as DFQATT and CDR2 as SNEGSKA (reference sequence). Trimming took 4 bases from V and 4 from J; bases not matched to a gene: 5. This CDR3 is CSANRDREGNTIYF. CDR3 in DNA: TGCAGTGCTAATCGGGACAGGGAGGGAAACACCATATATTTT.

The chain links TRBV9 to TRBJ1-6, with a tentative D call TRBD1 (6 bases). Germline CDR1 SGDLS, CDR2 YYNGEE. The CDR3 is 15 residues long. V was clipped by 3 bases and J by 7 bases, with 14 bases between them. CDR3 loop: CASSGGLGANSPLHF. For the CDR3, the DNA is TGTGCCAGCAGCGGAGGCCTGGGGGCAAATTCACCCCTCCACTTT.

CDR3 DNA: TGTGCCACCCCCCATGTTTACTATGGCTACACCTTC. It is translated as CATPHVYYGYTF. V and J are TRBV7-9 and TRBJ1-2; D unresolved. The V and J ends lost 10 bases and 3 bases respectively, with 12 bases between them. There are 12 residues in the CDR3. From germline, CDR1 is SEHNR and CDR2 FQNEAQ (reference sequence).

The chain employs TRBV10-3 and TRBJ2-3; D is undetermined. Germline CDR1 ENHRY, CDR2 SYGVKD. The ends were cut back, 7 bases at V and 0 bases at J, with 11 bases in the middle. The CDR3 has 14 residues. The chain's CDR3 is CAIKVGPSTDTQYF. The CDR3 nucleotides read TGTGCCATCAAAGTCGGACCTAGCACAGATACGCAGTATTTT.

This clonotype has a handful of counts. The V gene is TRBV11-2, the J gene TRBJ2-7; 13 nucleotides agree with TRBD2. Trimming at V came to 5 bases and at J to 2 bases, leaving 9 bases not matched to a gene. The CDR3 has 17 residues. Germline values: CDR1 SGHAT, CDR2 FQNNGV. In DNA, the CDR3 is TGTGCCAGCAGCCCTAGACTAGCGGGAGGTGTAACCTACGAGCAGTACTTC. Its translation: CASSPRLAGGVTYEQYF.

This clonotype showed up just a few times. The genes are TRBV4-1 and TRBJ2-7, with D perhaps matching TRBD2 (6 bases). Trimming pared 2 bases from V and 6 bases from J, leaving 11 bases between. This CDR3 contains 13 residues. Germline assignment: CDR1 MGHRA and CDR2 YSYEKL. The CDR3 sequence: CASSQRGGAEQYF. As DNA, the CDR3 is TGCGCCAGCAGCCAACGCGGAGGGGCCGAGCAGTACTTC.

This chain connects TRBV27 to TRBJ2-7, with 8 bases aligning to TRBD1. The germline CDR1 and CDR2 sequences are MNHEY and SMNVEV (reference sequence). The CDR3 is 15 residues long. V lost 4 bases to trimming and J lost 4 bases; unmatched junction nucleotides: 9. The CDR3 loop reads CASSSRGDRGYEQYF. CDR3 sequence (DNA): TGTGCCAGCAGTTCCCGAGGAGACAGGGGTTACGAGCAGTACTTC.

There are a few counts of this clonotype. The rearrangement uses TRBV3-1 and TRBJ2-1, with TRBD2 matching over 10 bases. The CDR3 is made up of 16 amino acids. Germline V gives CDR1 LGHDT, CDR2 YNNKEL (reference sequence). The V gene end was trimmed by 4 bases and the J gene end by 2 bases; junction bases not matched to a gene: 5. The chain's CDR3 is CASSPWTSGPYNEQFF. In DNA, the CDR3 is TGTGCCAGCAGCCCCTGGACTAGCGGACCCTACAATGAGCAGTTCTTC.

In the case of this clonotype: Just one base apart from a much larger clone, this may be a read error. CDR3 amino acids: CVSGFGFEGAFF. As DNA, the CDR3 is TGTGTTAGTGGTTTCGGCTTTGAGGGAGCTTTCTTT. The chain combines TRBV12-5 with TRBJ1-1; the D is unclear. The CDR3 spans 12 residues. CDR1 and CDR2 (germline): LGHNT, FRNRAP.

J is TRBJ2-3 and V is TRBV12-3 or TRBV12-4, with 12 positions matching TRBD2. This CDR3 region has 14 residues. Trimming cost V 6 bases and J 4 bases; bases outside gene matches: 2. The chain's CDR3 is CASRLAGGPDTQYF. CDR3 DNA sequence: TGTGCCAGCAGGCTAGCGGGGGGGCCAGATACGCAGTATTTT.